This T cell receptor beta chain was observed in a study of cytomegalovirus exposure and HLA in healthy donors (dated by TCRdb to about 2017). Regarding the study in general: According to a later analysis, the 120 or so validation repertoires were produced on the same platform as the 666 repertoires of the first cohort. The study was designed to test whether signatures of past pathogen exposure could be identified by cataloging public T cell receptors. A separate validation cohort of roughly 110 different subjects was used in addition to the roughly 620-subject first cohort. To predict cytomegalovirus infection status, the study brought together high-throughput TCR immunosequencing, statistical association of individual TCRs with disease status, and machine learning. The study at large found these results: A few of the identified cytomegalovirus-associated TCR beta chains were confirmed in vitro to be specific for cytomegalovirus antigens. A total of some 180 TCR beta chains were listed by the study as associated with cytomegalovirus. Cytomegalovirus status was reported to be diagnosed by the classifier with high specificity and sensitivity in both the original and validation cohorts. The validation cohort had no HLA typing available for a later analysis, so co-occurrence within that cohort was assessed over all 130 or so repertoires. Most TCR sequences were seen in very few donors, while some public TCRs were found in many individuals. A later analysis found that TCRs clustered in the first cohort also tended to co-occur in the 120 validation repertoires, with approximately 95% of cluster scores above 0. According to the authors, the approach could potentially be generalized to other disease states and immunological phenotypes.

The donors belonged to the validation cohort of 90 to 150 subjects, which was separate from the roughly 700-subject first cohort. Libraries were constructed by the immunoSEQ multiplex PCR assay. The authors' analysis ran thus. A statistical classification framework was built for diagnosing cytomegalovirus status from the catalog of TCR beta chain sequences. Sourced from immuneACCESS, this table was stored by TCRdb with only in-frame sequences that have V and J called. A share of the clones is absent; for the studies checked, an unresolved V gene accounts for under half, and the remainder has no known explanation. That table supplies the V and J calls and clone size; D and trimming were determined from the DNA. This sample has 190,000 or so clones in its table, and 70% to 85% of those were observed once. The top ten clonotypes cover 13% of the sample. The germline V gene sets CDR1 to MNHNS and CDR2 to SASEGT. The CDR3 starts with the cysteine, ends with the phenylalanine, and has 16 residues. Just CDR3 DNA is preserved here, 48 bases in frame from base 1. At the junction V is shortened by 2 bases and J by 0 bases, with 11 bases in between.

On this clone itself: The clone's antigen remains unknown. Base qualities are not at hand, and no much larger clone is one base apart.

The sample taken for sequencing was PBMCs. Here the chain combines TRBV6-1 and TRBJ2-4; no confident D gene assignment can be made. This clonotype was sampled from a woman aged 25 to 45 in good health and CMV-seropositive. The nucleotide sequence is given as TGTGCCAGCAGTGAATCCGGTACGCTAGCCAAAAACATTCAGTACTTC. It is translated as CASSESGTLAKNIQYF.